This T cell receptor beta chain was sequenced during a study of T-cell memory formation after mild COVID-19 (dated by TCRdb to the early 2020s). In terms of the full investigation: Most TCR sequence clusters were specific to one of the two donors. T-cell clones expanding and contracting after mild COVID-19 in two donors were tracked by longitudinal TCRalpha and TCRbeta repertoire sequencing. Two young, previously healthy adult volunteers, one female and one male, were included in the cohort.

PBMCs were isolated by Ficoll-Paque density gradient centrifugation. V and J lose 3 bases and 5 bases, and a span of 5 bases separates them. From the cysteine through the phenylalanine, the CDR3 covers 12 amino acids. The retained sequence is limited to the CDR3, 36 bases, with the frame set at the first base. The germline V gene (reference sequence) gives CDR1 as LNHNV and CDR2 as YYDKDF. Comments on this clonotype: What this receptor recognizes is not known. No clone much larger than this one lies a single base away; base qualities are absent.

Sequencing used an Illumina NovaSeq 6000. TCRalpha and TCRbeta cDNA libraries were constructed by 5'RACE with constant-segment primers, with sample barcodes and unique molecular identifiers being introduced. RNA was extracted from every sample with Trizol reagent. Library amplification was performed in two PCR steps, and a second sample barcode and Illumina TruSeq adapters were introduced in the second step. Sequencing of libraries was performed on an Illumina NovaSeq with 2 x 150 bp paired-end reads. In the original analysis: The reads were demultiplexed and collapsed into UMI-guided consensus sequences using migec v1.2.7. Using mixcr v2.1.11, UMI consensuses were aligned to TRA and TRB V and J templates and then assembled into clonotypes. Clonotypes were classified as expanded or contracted when called significant by both edgeR and NoisET, with noise models trained on biological replicates. For edgeR calls, a false discovery rate-adjusted p below 0.01 and a log2 fold-change threshold of 1 were applied. As an exploratory analysis of dynamics, max-normalized trajectories of the 1000 most abundant clonotypes were examined with PCA combined with hierarchical clustering. Each responding clone was given a CD4 or CD8 phenotype based on the CD4+ and CD8+ repertoires, which had been sequenced separately. In-frame beta chains were kept once TCRdb had trimmed the public reads at Q25 with fastp and called clones with MiXCR. Each CDR3 protein gets just one entry, which takes the most common genes and DNA from the rows behind it. Clone size and V and J calls follow TCRdb, not the original study. Here the sample has approximately 400,000 distinct CDR3 sequences; more than 15% occur a single time. About a fifth of the sample is held by the ten biggest clonotypes.

Broader findings and caveats from the paper: The study included only a couple of mild cases, and larger cohorts that include severe cases with pre-infection samples were judged to be necessary. Some responding clones were detected in pre-infection memory, suggesting pre-existing cross-reactive memory T cells joined the SARS-CoV-2 response. Contracting CD4+ clones were found mainly in CM and EM memory subsets, while CD8+ clones were enriched in EMRA. Clones that contracted from day 15 to 85 showed balanced CD4/CD8 phenotypes, whereas a second wave of clones that expanded from day 15 to 37 leaned towards CD4+. SARS-CoV-2 specificity was not confirmed for the second-wave clones peaking on day 37.

This TCR derives from a man aged 18 to 29 who had mild COVID-19 (a few samples of this study predate the infection). The sample titles of this study are shuffled in the database, so cell type and time point are left out; the donor was told from shared clones. Sequencing was performed on PBMCs or a T cell subset sorted from them (not recorded which). The V gene is TRBV15 and the J gene is TRBJ2-1, with the D gene not clear enough to name. The encoded CDR3 is CATSRRNNEQFF. The bases are TGTGCCACCAGCAGGCGGAACAATGAGCAGTTCTTC.